What follows are 28 T cell receptor beta chains derived from one specimen sequenced in a study of T cell responses to AZD1222 COVID-19 vaccine (dated by TCRdb to the early 2020s). The time point label on this specimen signifies: about 28 days (+/-7) after the second vaccine dose. Libraries were made using the immunoSEQ multiplex PCR assay. TCRdb re-hosts the immuneACCESS table, in-frame sequences only. Its copies lack some clones; in the studies checked, an unresolved V gene accounts for under half of them, and the cause for the rest is not known. This sample lists 95,000 to 150,000 clones; around 93% were detected once. The top ten hold approximately 8% of the sample. The specimen was peripheral blood, collected 28 days after the second AZD1222 dose. These receptors were taken from an adult who received the AZD1222 COVID-19 vaccine.

This clone was picked up one time. J is TRBJ2-1 and V is TRBV29-1; tentatively, D is TRBD1 (6 bases). Germline loops: CDR1 SQVTM, CDR2 ANQGSEA. The length of the CDR3 is 15 residues. The V end was cut by 3 bases, the J end by 2 bases, with 14 bases between. CDR3: CSVDSRDKTYNEQFF. The CDR3 DNA follows: TGCAGCGTTGACTCCCGGGACAAGACCTACAATGAGCAGTTCTTC.

J is TRBJ2-2 and V is TRBV18; 7 positions match TRBD1. Germline CDR1 reads KGHSH; CDR2 reads LQKENI. This CDR3 has 15 residues. Losses at the gene ends were 3 bases for V and 1 base for J; bases not matched to a gene: 2. In DNA, the CDR3 is TGTGCCAGCTCACCTAGGACAGGGAACACCGGGGAGCTGTTTTTT. It is translated as CASSPRTGNTGELFF. The full variable domain, completed using reference TRBV18 and TRBJ2-2, is NAGVMQNPRHLVRRRGQEARLRCSPMKGHSHVYWYRQLPEEGLKFMVYLQKENIIDESGMPKERFSAEFPKEGPSILRIQQVVRGDSAAYFCASSPRTGNTGELFFGEGSRLTVL.

This rearrangement joins TRBV5-1 to TRBJ2-1, with D maybe TRBD2 (5 bases). The ends were cut back, 4 bases at V and 6 bases at J, with 17 bases in the middle. Germline-derived CDR1 and CDR2 are SGHRS and YFSETQ. The CDR3 is 15 amino acids. DNA for the CDR3: TGCGCCAGCAGCACCCTACTAGTAGAGGCCAATGAGCAGTTCTTC. Translation: CASSTLLVEANEQFF.

The chain employs TRBV7-6 and TRBJ2-7; unclear D gene. CDR3 length: 11 residues. Germline V gene lookup returns CDR1 SGHVS and CDR2 FNYEAQ. Trimming left V 6 bases short and J 7 bases short, with 10 bases between. The CDR3, as DNA: TGTGCCAGCAGTTCAGTAGGGGAGCAGTACTTC. It yields the protein CASSSVGEQYF.

The rearrangement links TRBV3-1 (or the pseudogene TRBV3-2) to TRBJ2-5; no definite D call. CDR1 LGHDT and CDR2 YNNKEL come from the germline V gene (reference sequence). This CDR3 comprises 17 residues. The ends were cut back, 2 bases at V and 7 bases at J, with 23 bases in the middle. CDR3 sequence: CASSQKLNTLSVSTQYF. For the CDR3, the DNA is TGTGCCAGCAGCCAAAAGTTGAATACACTATCCGTTTCGACCCAGTACTTC.

This chain connects TRBV6-1 to TRBJ1-2, with D perhaps TRBD1 (5 bases). From germline, CDR1 is MNHNS and CDR2 SASEGT. This CDR3 has 14 amino acids. The V and J ends lost 1 base and 2 bases respectively, with 8 bases between them. DNA of the CDR3: TGTGCCAGCAGTGAAGACAGGCGGAACTATGGCTACACCTTC. Translating gives CASSEDRRNYGYTF.

The rearrangement uses TRBV19 and TRBJ2-1, with D uncertain. The V end was cut by 2 bases, the J end by 5 bases, with 7 bases between. The CDR3 extends over 13 amino acids. In germline, CDR1 is LNHDA, CDR2 SQIVND (reference sequence). The CDR3 sequence: CASSILSHNEQFF. CDR3 coding DNA: TGTGCCAGTAGTATACTATCCCACAATGAGCAGTTCTTC.

The chain combines TRBV7-2 with TRBJ2-3; D is unresolved. The CDR3 contains 15 residues. Trimming took 3 bases from V and 5 from J, leaving 15 bases between them. Germline V lookup: CDR1 SGHTA, CDR2 FQGNSA. Written as DNA, the CDR3 is TGTGCCAGCAGCTTTTTCGCCCAAGGATTAGATACGCAGTATTTT. As protein: CASSFFAQGLDTQYF. The full variable domain, its missing parts supplied by reference TRBV7-2 and TRBJ2-3, is GAGVSQSPSNKVTEKGKDVELRCDPISGHTALYWYRQSLGQGLEFLIYFQGNSAPDKSGLPSDRFSAERTGGSVSTLTIQRTQQEDSAVYLCASSFFAQGLDTQYFGPGTRLTVL.

This sequence joins TRBV6-5 and TRBJ1-4; TRBD1 matches 9 bases. The CDR3 runs to 14 residues. CDR1 and CDR2 (germline): MNHEY, SVGAGI. Germline trimming cut 10 bases from V and 8 bases from J; bases unmatched to any gene: 11. The CDR3 DNA reads as TGTGCCACCTTGGACAGGGGAGATAGCGAAAAACTGTTTTTT. It specifies CATLDRGDSEKLFF.

The chain links TRBV10-3 to TRBJ1-4; 7 nucleotides line up with TRBD1. With V trimmed by 3 bases and J by 5 bases, 6 bases remained unmatched. The CDR3 is 15 amino acids. Germline V lookup: CDR1 ENHRY, CDR2 SYGVKD. CDR3 protein: CAISDRQGGNEKLFF. DNA for the CDR3: TGTGCCATCAGTGACAGACAGGGAGGGAATGAAAAACTGTTTTTT.

The gene calls are TRBV4-1 and TRBJ2-7; 7 bases line up with TRBD2. Germline loops: CDR1 MGHRA, CDR2 YSYEKL. Trimming cost V 0 bases and J 2 bases; bases outside gene matches: 4. CDR3 length: 15 residues. This chain's CDR3 is CASSQDRAGAYEQYF. The CDR3 DNA reads as TGCGCCAGCAGCCAAGATCGTGCGGGGGCCTACGAGCAGTACTTC.

The chain recombines TRBV7-9 with TRBJ1-5; TRBD1 agrees at 9 bases. There are 17 residues in the CDR3. CDR1 SEHNR and CDR2 FQNEAQ come from the germline V gene (reference sequence). Trimming cost V 5 bases and J 6 bases; bases outside gene matches: 14. CDR3: CASSLSEETGGGQPQHF. The DNA of the CDR3 is TGTGCCAGCAGCCTATCGGAAGAAACAGGGGGCGGTCAGCCCCAGCATTTT.

This chain connects TRBV6-6 to TRBJ1-4, with D unclear. This CDR3 contains 12 residues. CDR1 and CDR2 (germline): MNHNY, SVGAGI (reference sequence). V was trimmed by 5 bases and J by 12 bases, leaving 13 bases between them. The CDR3 reads CASSDPSRELFF. In DNA, the CDR3 is TGTGCCAGCAGTGACCCATCCCGGGAACTGTTTTTT.

The genes are TRBV11-3 and TRBJ2-7; either TRBD1 or TRBD2 may fit D (5 bases each). The CDR3 sequence is 15 residues long. The germline V gene has CDR1 SGHNT and CDR2 YENEEA. Trimming left V 0 bases short and J 3 bases short, with 12 bases between. CDR3 region: CASSLDSRGDYEQYF. The CDR3 DNA reads as TGTGCCAGCAGCTTAGACTCGCGAGGGGACTACGAGCAGTACTTC.

V is TRBV10-3 and J is TRBJ2-5; a possible D gene is TRBD1 (5 bases). This CDR3 has 13 residues. CDR1 is ENHRY, CDR2 SYGVKD, per germline. V was trimmed by 2 bases and J by 3 bases, leaving 7 bases between them. The chain's CDR3 is CAISETGKETQYF. The DNA of the CDR3 is TGTGCCATCAGTGAGACAGGAAAAGAGACCCAGTACTTC.

This chain connects TRBV24-1 to TRBJ1-2; D gene uncertain. Trimming removed 3 bases from V and 1 base from J, with 5 bases in between. Per the germline V gene, CDR1 is KGHDR and CDR2 is SFDVKD. CDR3 length equals 13 residues. CDR3 bases: TGTGCCACCAGTGATAGTCATAACTATGGCTACACCTTC. Its translation is CATSDSHNYGYTF.

For the CDR3, the DNA is TGTGCCAGCAGCCAGGGGGGTGGTGACAGTATTAGTGAGCAGTTCTTC. Its translation is CASSQGGGDSISEQFF. The chain combines TRBV3-1 (or the pseudogene TRBV3-2) with TRBJ2-1, with D possibly TRBD2 on 6 matching bases. This CDR3 contains 16 residues. Trimming took off 3 bases at V and 9 bases at J, with 21 bases between the two ends. Germline-derived CDR1 and CDR2 are LGHDT and YNNKEL (reference sequence).

The chain uses TRBV29-1 and TRBJ1-1; weak D call: TRBD1 (5 bases). V lost 1 base and J 3 bases, leaving 6 bases between the germline ends. Germline V gives CDR1 SQVTM, CDR2 ANQGSEA. The CDR3 extends over 12 amino acids. The CDR3 loop reads CSVEGQYTEAFF. CDR3 in DNA: TGCAGCGTTGAAGGACAGTACACTGAAGCTTTCTTT.

The gene calls are TRBV7-9 and TRBJ2-5; no clear D. V was clipped by 5 bases and J by 6 bases, with 7 bases between them. This CDR3 is 11 amino acids long. Germline values: CDR1 SEHNR, CDR2 FQNEAQ (reference sequence). The chain's CDR3 is CASSLLQTQYF. The CDR3 DNA sequence: TGTGCCAGCAGCCTTCTGCAGACCCAGTACTTC.

The genes are TRBV3-1 (or the pseudogene TRBV3-2) and TRBJ2-7, with TRBD1 as a possible D gene (6 bases). Germline loops: CDR1 LGHDT, CDR2 YNNKEL (reference sequence). The V gene lost 3 bases and the J gene lost 4 bases, with 10 bases spanning the gap. The CDR3 totals 13 residues. In DNA form, the CDR3 reads TGTGCCAGCAGCCATACAGGGTTGTACGAGCAGTACTTC. Its protein is CASSHTGLYEQYF.

The rearrangement joins TRBV14 to TRBJ2-1, with D maybe TRBD1 (6 bases). The CDR3 contains 14 residues. Germline CDR1 reads SGHDN; CDR2 reads FVKESK. V gave up 4 bases and J gave up 2 bases, with 9 bases separating them. In nucleotides, the CDR3 is TGTGCCAGCAGCCTCCGGGACACCTACAATGAGCAGTTCTTC. Translated: CASSLRDTYNEQFF.

The gene calls are TRBV28 and TRBJ2-5; D possibly corresponds to TRBD1 (6 bases). This CDR3 is 14 amino acids long. Germline loops: CDR1 MDHEN, CDR2 SYDVKM. Trimming left V 6 bases short and J 2 bases short, with 13 bases between. CDR3 sequence reads: CASRTGQLQETQYF. The DNA of the CDR3 is TGTGCCAGCAGGACCGGACAGCTTCAAGAGACCCAGTACTTC.

This chain uses TRBV2 with TRBJ1-1; D remains unclear. The CDR3 spans 12 residues. The germline V gene has CDR1 SNHLY and CDR2 FYNNEI. V shed 3 bases and J shed 7 bases, with 9 bases lying between them. The DNA for the CDR3 is TGTGCCAGCAGTGACCGGTCACATGAAGCTTTCTTT. Translated, it gives CASSDRSHEAFF.

This clone occurred once. The chain carries TRBV28 and TRBJ2-7; 8 bases fit TRBD2. V shed 8 bases, J shed 2 bases, and the junction held 8 bases outside the gene matches. The length of the CDR3 is 14 residues. Germline values: CDR1 MDHEN, CDR2 SYDVKM. This CDR3 is CASAPGGHAYEQYF. CDR3 coding DNA: TGTGCCAGCGCACCGGGGGGGCACGCCTACGAGCAGTACTTC.

The V and J genes are TRBV7-2 and TRBJ1-2; D call uncertain. Trimming stripped 1 base from V and 8 bases from J, with 14 bases between. The CDR3 is 14 amino acids. CDR1 is SGHTA, CDR2 FQGNSA, per germline. CDR3 amino acids: CASSLGEAHAGYTF. As DNA, the CDR3 is TGTGCCAGCAGCTTAGGGGAGGCCCACGCGGGCTACACCTTC.

V usage is TRBV20-1 and J usage is TRBJ1-2; D call uncertain. The CDR3 contains 11 residues. Germline V lookup: CDR1 DFQATT, CDR2 SNEGSKA (reference sequence). V shed 1 base and J shed 4 bases, with 4 bases lying between them. The CDR3 region is CSARAIYGYTF. The CDR3 region has the DNA TGCAGTGCTAGAGCTATCTATGGCTACACCTTC.

J is TRBJ2-7 and V is TRBV6-6; either TRBD1 or TRBD2 may supply D (5 bases each). The V gene's germline CDR1 is MNHNY and CDR2 SVGAGI (reference sequence). V lost 6 bases and J 2 bases, leaving 35 bases between the germline ends. The CDR3 has 21 amino acids. The chain's CDR3 is CASSVYRLGEFQFIAPYEQYF. The CDR3 DNA is TGTGCCAGCAGCGTATACAGGTTGGGGGAATTTCAGTTTATTGCGCCCTACGAGCAGTACTTC.

This clone appeared a few times. V usage is TRBV28 and J usage is TRBJ1-1; D ambiguous. The CDR3 spans 15 residues. Trimming took off 7 bases at V and 0 bases at J, with 15 bases between the two ends. Germline V gives CDR1 MDHEN, CDR2 SYDVKM. The CDR3 sequence is CASTAGDTMNTEAFF. The CDR3 region has the DNA TGTGCCAGCACGGCAGGAGATACTATGAACACTGAAGCTTTCTTT.